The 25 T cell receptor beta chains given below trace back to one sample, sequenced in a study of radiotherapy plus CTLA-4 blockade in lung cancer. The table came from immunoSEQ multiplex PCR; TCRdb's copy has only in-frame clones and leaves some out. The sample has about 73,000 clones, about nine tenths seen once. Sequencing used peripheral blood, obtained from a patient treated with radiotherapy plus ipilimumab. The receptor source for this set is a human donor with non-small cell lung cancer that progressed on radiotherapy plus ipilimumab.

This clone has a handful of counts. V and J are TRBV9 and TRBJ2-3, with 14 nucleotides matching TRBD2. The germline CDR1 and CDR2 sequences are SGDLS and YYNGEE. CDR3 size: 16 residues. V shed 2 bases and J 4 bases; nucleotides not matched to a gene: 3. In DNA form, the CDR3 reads TGTGCCAGCAGCGTGGGGACTAGCGGGAGAGCAGATACGCAGTATTTT. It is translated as CASSVGTSGRADTQYF.

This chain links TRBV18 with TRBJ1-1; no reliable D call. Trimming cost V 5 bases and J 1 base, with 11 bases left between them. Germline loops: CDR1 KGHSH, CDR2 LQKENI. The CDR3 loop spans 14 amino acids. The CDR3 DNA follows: TGTGCCAGCTCAACGGTCACTCGGAACACTGAAGCTTTCTTT. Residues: CASSTVTRNTEAFF.

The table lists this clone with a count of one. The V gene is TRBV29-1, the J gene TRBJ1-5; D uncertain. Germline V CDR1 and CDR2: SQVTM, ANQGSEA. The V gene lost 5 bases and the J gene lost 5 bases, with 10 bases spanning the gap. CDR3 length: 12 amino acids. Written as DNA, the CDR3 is TGCAGCGTTCGTGGGCCAGATCAGCCCCAGCATTTT. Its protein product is CSVRGPDQPQHF.

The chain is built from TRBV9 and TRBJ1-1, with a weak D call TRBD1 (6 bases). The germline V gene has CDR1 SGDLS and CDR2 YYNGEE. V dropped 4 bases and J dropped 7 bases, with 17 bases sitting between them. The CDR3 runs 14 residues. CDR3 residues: CASSIRGGRGEAFF. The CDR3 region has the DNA TGTGCCAGCAGCATAAGAGGGGGACGCGGTGAAGCTTTCTTT.

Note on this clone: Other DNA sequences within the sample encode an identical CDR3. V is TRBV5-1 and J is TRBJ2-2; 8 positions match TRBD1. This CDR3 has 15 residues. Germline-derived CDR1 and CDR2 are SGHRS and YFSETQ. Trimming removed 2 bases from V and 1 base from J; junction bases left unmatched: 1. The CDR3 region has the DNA TGCGCCAGCAGCTTCGGACAGGGGAACACCGGGGAGCTGTTTTTT. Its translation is CASSFGQGNTGELFF.

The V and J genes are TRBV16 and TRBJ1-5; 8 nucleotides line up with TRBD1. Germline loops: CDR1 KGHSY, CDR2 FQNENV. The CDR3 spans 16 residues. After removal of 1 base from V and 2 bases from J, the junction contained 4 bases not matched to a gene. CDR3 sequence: CASSQLAQGGNQPQHF. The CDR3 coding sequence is TGTGCCAGCAGCCAATTAGCACAGGGGGGCAATCAGCCCCAGCATTTT. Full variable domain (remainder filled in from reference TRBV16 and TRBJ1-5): GEEVAQTPKHLVRGEGQKAKLYCAPIKGHSYVFWYQQVLKNEFKFLISFQNENVFDETGMPKERFSAKCLPNSPCSLEIQATKLEDSAVYFCASSQLAQGGNQPQHFGDGTRLSIL.

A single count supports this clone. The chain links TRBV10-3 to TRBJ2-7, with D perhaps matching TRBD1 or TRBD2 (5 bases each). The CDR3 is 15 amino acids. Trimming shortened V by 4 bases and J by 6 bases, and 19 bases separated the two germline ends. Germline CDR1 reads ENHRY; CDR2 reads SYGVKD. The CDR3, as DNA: TGTGCCATCAGTGGAACGTCAGCGGATAGGGGCGAGCAGTACTTC. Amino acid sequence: CAISGTSADRGEQYF.

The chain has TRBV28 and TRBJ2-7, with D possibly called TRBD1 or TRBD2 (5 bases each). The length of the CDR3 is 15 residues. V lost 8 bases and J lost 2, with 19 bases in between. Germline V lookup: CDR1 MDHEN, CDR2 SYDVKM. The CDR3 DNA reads TGTGCCAGCGGATCTCCGGGACCGCGCACCTACGAGCAGTACGTC. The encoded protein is CASGSPGPRTYEQYV.

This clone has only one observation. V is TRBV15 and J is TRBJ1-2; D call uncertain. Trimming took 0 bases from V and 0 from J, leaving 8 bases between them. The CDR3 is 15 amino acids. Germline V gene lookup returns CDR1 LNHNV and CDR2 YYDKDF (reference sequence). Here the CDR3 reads CATSRDKSANYGYTF. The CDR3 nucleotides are TGTGCCACCAGCAGAGATAAATCAGCTAACTATGGCTACACCTTC.

The CDR3 bases are TGCGCCAGCAGCTCCGGACAGGGCTACGAGCAGTACGTC. Protein product: CASSSGQGYEQYV. The chain recombines TRBV5-1 with TRBJ2-7, with 8 bases matching TRBD1. Germline trimming cut 3 bases from V and 3 bases from J; bases unmatched to any gene: 2. Germline values: CDR1 SGHRS, CDR2 YFSETQ. The CDR3 has 13 residues.

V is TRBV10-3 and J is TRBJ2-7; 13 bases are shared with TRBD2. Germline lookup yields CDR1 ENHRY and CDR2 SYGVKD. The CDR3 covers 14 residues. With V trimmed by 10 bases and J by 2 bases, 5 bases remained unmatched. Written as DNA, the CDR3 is TGTGCCACGTTGGGACTAGCGGGGACCTACGAGCAGTACTTC. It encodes CATLGLAGTYEQYF.

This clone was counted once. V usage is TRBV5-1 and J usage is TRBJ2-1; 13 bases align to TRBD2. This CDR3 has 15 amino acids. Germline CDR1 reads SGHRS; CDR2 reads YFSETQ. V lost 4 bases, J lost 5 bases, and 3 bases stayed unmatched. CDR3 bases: TGCGCCAGCAGCCCGGGACTAGCGGGGAACAATGAGCAGTTCTTC. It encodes CASSPGLAGNNEQFF.

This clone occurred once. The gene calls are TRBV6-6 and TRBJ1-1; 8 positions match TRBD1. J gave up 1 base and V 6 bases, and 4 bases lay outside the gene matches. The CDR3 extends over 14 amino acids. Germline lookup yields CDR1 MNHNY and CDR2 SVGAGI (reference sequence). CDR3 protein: CASRGDRSNTEAFF. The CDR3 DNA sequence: TGTGCCAGCAGAGGGGACAGGTCGAACACTGAAGCTTTCTTT.

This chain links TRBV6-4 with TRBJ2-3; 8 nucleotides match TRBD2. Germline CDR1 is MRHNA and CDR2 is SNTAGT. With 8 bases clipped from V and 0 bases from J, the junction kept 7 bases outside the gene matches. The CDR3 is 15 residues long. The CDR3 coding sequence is TGTGCCAGCCGGGAGGGACTATCAAGCACAGATACGCAGTATTTT. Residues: CASREGLSSTDTQYF.

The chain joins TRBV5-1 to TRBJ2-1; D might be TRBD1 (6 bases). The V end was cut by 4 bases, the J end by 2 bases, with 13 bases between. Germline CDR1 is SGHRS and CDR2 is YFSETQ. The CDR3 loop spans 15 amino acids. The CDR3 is CASSTTGTTYNEQFF. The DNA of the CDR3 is TGCGCCAGCAGCACGACAGGTACCACCTACAATGAGCAGTTCTTC.

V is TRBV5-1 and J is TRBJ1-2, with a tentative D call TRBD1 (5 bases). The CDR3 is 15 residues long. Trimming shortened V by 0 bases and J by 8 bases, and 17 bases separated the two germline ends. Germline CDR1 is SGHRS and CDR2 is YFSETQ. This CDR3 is CASSLAGMQSAGYTF. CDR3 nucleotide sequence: TGCGCCAGCAGCTTGGCAGGGATGCAGTCCGCAGGCTACACCTTC.

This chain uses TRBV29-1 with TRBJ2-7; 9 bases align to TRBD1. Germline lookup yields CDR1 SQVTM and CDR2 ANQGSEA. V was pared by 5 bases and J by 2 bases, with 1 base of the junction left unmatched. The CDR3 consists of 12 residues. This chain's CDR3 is CSVRTGAYEQYF. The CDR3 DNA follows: TGCAGCGTTCGGACAGGGGCCTACGAGCAGTACTTC.

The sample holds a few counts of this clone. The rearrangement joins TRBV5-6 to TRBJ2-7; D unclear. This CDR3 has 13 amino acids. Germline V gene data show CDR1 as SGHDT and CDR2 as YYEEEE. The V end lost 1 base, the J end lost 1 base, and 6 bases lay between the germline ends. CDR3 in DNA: TGTGCCAGCAGCTTGAGAGCATCCTACGAGCAGTACTTC. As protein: CASSLRASYEQYF.

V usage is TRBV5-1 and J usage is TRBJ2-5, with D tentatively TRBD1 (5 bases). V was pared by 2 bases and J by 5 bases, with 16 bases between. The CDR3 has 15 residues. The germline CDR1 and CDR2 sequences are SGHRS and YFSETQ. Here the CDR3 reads CASSFSAGMRETQYF. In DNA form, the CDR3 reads TGCGCCAGCAGCTTCTCAGCAGGGATGAGGGAGACCCAGTACTTC.

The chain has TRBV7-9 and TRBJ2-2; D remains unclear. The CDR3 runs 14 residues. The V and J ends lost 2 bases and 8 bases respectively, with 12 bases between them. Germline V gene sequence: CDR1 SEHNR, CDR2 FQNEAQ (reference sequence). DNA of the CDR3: TGTGCCAGCAGCTTAACCGCGGCGGTGGGGGAGCTGTTTTTT. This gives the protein CASSLTAAVGELFF.

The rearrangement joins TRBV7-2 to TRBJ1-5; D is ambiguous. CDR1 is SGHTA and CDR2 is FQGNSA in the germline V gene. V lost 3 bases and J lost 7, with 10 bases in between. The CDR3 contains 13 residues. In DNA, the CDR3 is TGTGCCAGCAGCTTCGACCGAGGGCAGCCCCAGCATTTT. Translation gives CASSFDRGQPQHF. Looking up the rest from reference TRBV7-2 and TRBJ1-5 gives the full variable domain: GAGVSQSPSNKVTEKGKDVELRCDPISGHTALYWYRQSLGQGLEFLIYFQGNSAPDKSGLPSDRFSAERTGGSVSTLTIQRTQQEDSAVYLCASSFDRGQPQHFGDGTRLSIL.

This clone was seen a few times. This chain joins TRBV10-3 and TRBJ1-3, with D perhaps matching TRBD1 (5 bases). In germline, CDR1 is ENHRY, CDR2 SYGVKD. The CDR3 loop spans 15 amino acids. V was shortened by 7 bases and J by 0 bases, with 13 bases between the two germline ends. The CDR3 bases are TGTGCCATCAAAGGGACGGCGAGCTCTGGAAACACCATATATTTT. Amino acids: CAIKGTASSGNTIYF.

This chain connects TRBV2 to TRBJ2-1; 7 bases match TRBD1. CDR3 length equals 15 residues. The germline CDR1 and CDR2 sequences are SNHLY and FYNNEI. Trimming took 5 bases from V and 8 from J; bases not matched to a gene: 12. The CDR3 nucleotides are TGTGCCAGCAGTATAGGGACAGCTAGGGGTTATGAGCAGTTCTTC. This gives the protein CASSIGTARGYEQFF.

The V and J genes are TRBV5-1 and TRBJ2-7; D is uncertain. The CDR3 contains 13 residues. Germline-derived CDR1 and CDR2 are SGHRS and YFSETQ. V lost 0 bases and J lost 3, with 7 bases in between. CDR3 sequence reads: CASSLGINYEQYV. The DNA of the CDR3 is TGCGCCAGCAGCTTGGGGATAAACTACGAGCAGTACGTC.

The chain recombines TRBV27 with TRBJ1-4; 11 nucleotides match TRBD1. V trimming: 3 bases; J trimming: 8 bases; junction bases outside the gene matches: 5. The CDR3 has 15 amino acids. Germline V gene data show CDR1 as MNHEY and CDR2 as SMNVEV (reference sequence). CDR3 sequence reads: CASSFGTGGREKLFF. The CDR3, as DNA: TGTGCCAGCAGTTTTGGGACAGGGGGTAGGGAAAAACTGTTTTTT.